Following are 5 T cell receptor beta chains from one sample sequenced in a study of control samples from healthy donors and cancer patients. Clones were read by immunoSEQ multiplex PCR, and TCRdb kept only the in-frame ones, dropping some. The sample comprises some 410,000 clones, 75% to 95% of which are singletons, and just under 6.5% rests with the top ten. The specimen was PBMCs. The receptor source for this set is a man aged 35 to 55 with head and neck cancer.

V is TRBV10-3 and J is TRBJ2-7, with D tentatively TRBD1 or TRBD2 (5 bases each). Germline V gene sequence: CDR1 ENHRY, CDR2 SYGVKD. The CDR3 is made up of 14 amino acids. V shed 7 bases and J shed 5 bases, with 18 bases lying between them. The CDR3 here is CAITAQALGDEQYF. The CDR3 DNA sequence: TGTGCCATCACAGCACAGGCCCTGGGAGACGAGCAGTACTTC.

J is TRBJ2-4 and V is TRBV6-2 or TRBV6-3, with D perhaps matching TRBD1 or TRBD2 (5 bases each). This CDR3 has 17 residues. Trimming shortened V by 4 bases and J by 1 base, and 17 bases separated the two germline ends. Germline V gene lookup returns CDR1 MNHEY and CDR2 SVGEGT. CDR3 in DNA: TGTGCCAGCAGTTCCTACGTGGGGGTTAGTGCCAAAAACATTCAGTACTTC. This sequence encodes CASSSYVGVSAKNIQYF.

This chain joins TRBV5-1 and TRBJ2-5, with TRBD2 identical over 10 bases. Germline assignment: CDR1 SGHRS and CDR2 YFSETQ. This CDR3 comprises 15 residues. V lost 0 bases and J lost 5; bases outside the gene matches: 4. The CDR3 is CASSLVSGGLETQYF. The CDR3 coding sequence is TGCGCCAGCAGCTTGGTTAGCGGGGGGCTCGAGACCCAGTACTTC.

This clone has a single count. The chain uses TRBV6-5 and TRBJ2-5; D not resolved. In germline, CDR1 is MNHEY, CDR2 SVGAGI. The CDR3 contains 12 residues. The V end lost 6 bases, the J end lost 4 bases, and 9 bases lay between the germline ends. The DNA for the CDR3 is TGTGCCAGCAGCGCTACTCGAGAGACCCAGTACTTC. It encodes CASSATRETQYF.

The gene calls are TRBV28 and TRBJ1-2; no reliable D call. V was trimmed by 4 bases and J by 4 bases, leaving 10 bases between them. This CDR3 spans 13 amino acids. The V gene's germline CDR1 is MDHEN and CDR2 SYDVKM. The CDR3 coding sequence is TGTGCCAGCAGTTCCTTTAAATTCTATGGCTACACCTTC. This encodes CASSSFKFYGYTF.